A single sample gave rise to the 3 T cell receptor beta chains below, sequenced in a study of blood T cells in healthy people across ages. Then a second PCR, running roughly 6 to 12 cycles, was carried out with a sample-barcoded 5' primer and a J-beta primer mix. TCRdb ran MiXCR on the 5' RACE reads and lists one entry per CDR3 protein. The repertoire holds around 1.1 million distinct CDR3 sequences, with 30% to 40% as singletons. Sequencing input: blood. These receptors all stem from a man between 18 and 35 years old in good health.

The J gene is TRBJ2-3, the V gene TRBV7-6; D perhaps matches TRBD1 (7 bases). CDR1 is SGHVS, CDR2 FNYEAQ, per germline. CDR3 length: 21 amino acids. V was trimmed by 2 bases and J by 0 bases, leaving 27 bases between them. CDR3 in DNA: TGTGCCAGCAGCTTAAGAGGGGGCAAACGGGAGCTTAGCACTAGCACAGATACGCAGTATTTT. It codes for CASSLRGGKRELSTSTDTQYF.

This clonotype was seen a handful of times. This rearrangement joins TRBV20-1 to TRBJ2-3; 9 bases agree with TRBD2. This CDR3 has 14 residues. V was clipped by 4 bases and J by 2 bases; unmatched bases: 4. CDR1 DFQATT and CDR2 SNEGSKA come from the germline V gene (reference sequence). DNA for the CDR3: TGCAGTGCTATTCTAGCGGGGCACACAGATACGCAGTATTTT. This translates into CSAILAGHTDTQYF.

Here the CDR3 DNA reads TGTGCCAGCAGTGAAATGGGGACTGAGCAGTTCTTC. This translates into CASSEMGTEQFF. The rearrangement links TRBV25-1 to TRBJ2-1; D may correspond to TRBD1 or TRBD2 (5 bases each). This CDR3 comprises 12 residues. CDR1 is MGHDK, CDR2 SYGVNS, per germline. Trimming left V 2 bases short and J 9 bases short, with 8 bases between.